These 15 T cell receptor beta chains share one sample of origin, sequenced in a study of a mutant IDH1 vaccine in newly diagnosed glioma. Repertoires were generated with immunoSEQ multiplex PCR, while TCRdb's copy carries only in-frame clones and drops some. The repertoire holds roughly 39,000 clones, 75% to 80% seen once, with over 4.5% in the top ten. Time point in this sample: week 5, during vaccination. Each dose delivered 300 ug of mutant IDH1 20-mer peptide subcutaneously with imiquimod. What these receptors recognize is not known. This specimen consisted of PBMCs, obtained from a glioma patient whose treatment included an IDH1 peptide vaccine. The receptor set was obtained from a man aged 40-55 years with glioma.

This chain links TRBV6-5 with TRBJ2-5; possibly TRBD1 for D (5 bases). V lost 0 bases and J 4 bases, leaving 9 bases between the germline ends. This CDR3 has 14 residues. Per germline, CDR1 MNHEY and CDR2 SVGAGI. DNA for the CDR3: TGTGCCAGCAGTTACTCGGCAGGGATAGAGACCCAGTACTTC. Encoded protein: CASSYSAGIETQYF.

The V and J genes are TRBV13 and TRBJ1-2; no reliable D call. Per the germline V gene, CDR1 is PRHDT and CDR2 is FYEKMQ (reference sequence). This CDR3 contains 12 residues. Trimming left V 4 bases short and J 4 bases short, with 7 bases between. CDR3 sequence: CASSYALYGYTF. CDR3 in DNA: TGTGCCAGCAGCTACGCCCTCTATGGCTACACCTTC. The full variable domain, with the rest looked up from reference TRBV13 and TRBJ1-2, is AAGVIQSPRHLIKEKRETATLKCYPIPRHDTVYWYQQGPGQDPQFLISFYEKMQSDKGSIPDRFSAQQFSDYHSELNMSSLELGDSALYFCASSYALYGYTFGSGTRLTVV.

This chain joins TRBV7-8 and TRBJ1-2; D unclear. Germline V gives CDR1 SGHVS, CDR2 FQNEAQ. This CDR3 spans 15 amino acids. V gave up 5 bases and J gave up 8 bases, with 21 bases separating them. CDR3 protein: CASSHNGLPNEGYTF. In nucleotides, the CDR3 is TGTGCCAGCAGCCACAACGGACTGCCCAATGAGGGCTACACCTTC. Drawing the rest from reference TRBV7-8 and TRBJ1-2, the complete variable domain is GAGVSQSPRYKVAKRGQDVALRCDPISGHVSLFWYQQALGQGPEFLTYFQNEAQLDKSGLPSDRFFAERPEGSVSTLKIQRTQQEDSAVYLCASSHNGLPNEGYTFGSGTRLTVV.

Concerning this clone itself: Germline is not matched at one junction end, which may reflect a read error. The CDR3 DNA is TGTGCCAGCAGGGAAGCGGGGGTGGGGACCCAGTACTTC. Residues: CASREAGVGTQYF. The chain employs TRBV6-1 and TRBJ2-5, with TRBD2 matching over 8 bases. In germline, CDR1 is MNHNS, CDR2 SASEGT. The CDR3 contains 13 residues.

The chain is built from TRBV5-1 and TRBJ1-1; D call uncertain. V gave up 3 bases and J gave up 4 bases, with 16 bases separating them. The CDR3 extends over 15 amino acids. Germline CDR1 and CDR2: SGHRS and YFSETQ. CDR3 sequence reads: CASSSLGGVGTEAFF. The CDR3 nucleotides read TGCGCCAGCAGCTCCTTAGGAGGTGTTGGCACTGAAGCTTTCTTT.

V is TRBV5-1 and J is TRBJ2-1; 7 bases are a match to TRBD1. Germline loops: CDR1 SGHRS, CDR2 YFSETQ. Germline trimming cut 0 bases from V and 0 bases from J; bases unmatched to any gene: 3. The CDR3 loop spans 16 amino acids. CDR3 protein: CASSLVAGGSYNEQFF. CDR3 in DNA: TGCGCCAGCAGCTTGGTTGCAGGGGGCTCCTACAATGAGCAGTTCTTC. Using reference TRBV5-1 and TRBJ2-1 for the parts outside the CDR3, the full variable domain is KAGVTQTPRYLIKTRGQQVTLSCSPISGHRSVSWYQQTPGQGLQFLFEYFSETQRNKGNFPGRFSGRQFSNSRSEMNVSTLELGDSALYLCASSLVAGGSYNEQFFGPGTRLTVL.

The chain is built from TRBV2 and TRBJ1-3; D gene uncertain. CDR3 length: 14 residues. The ends were cut back, 4 bases at V and 0 bases at J, with 7 bases in the middle. Germline V CDR1 and CDR2: SNHLY, FYNNEI. The CDR3: CASSAYSSGNTIYF. DNA of the CDR3: TGTGCCAGCAGTGCTTATTCCTCTGGAAACACCATATATTTT. Full variable domain (rest looked up from reference TRBV2 and TRBJ1-3): EPEVTQTPSHQVTQMGQEVILRCVPISNHLYFYWYRQILGQKVEFLVSFYNNEISEKSEIFDDQFSVERPDGSNFTLKIRSTKLEDSAMYFCASSAYSSGNTIYFGEGSWLTVV.

The V call is TRBV27, the J call TRBJ1-6; D is unresolved. V lost 1 base to trimming and J lost 0 bases, with 7 bases between them. Germline values: CDR1 MNHEY, CDR2 SMNVEV (reference sequence). The CDR3 consists of 16 residues. CDR3 in DNA: TGTGCCAGCAGTTTATTAGGGAGCTCCTATAATTCACCCCTCCACTTT. Protein sequence: CASSLLGSSYNSPLHF.

The chain is built from TRBV19 and TRBJ1-6; 10 nucleotides align to TRBD1. This CDR3 comprises 15 residues. The trim removed 5 bases at V and 7 bases at J, leaving 5 bases unmatched. From germline, CDR1 is LNHDA and CDR2 SQIVND (reference sequence). The CDR3 sequence: CASSPPTGGNSPLHF. The CDR3 DNA is TGTGCCAGTAGTCCCCCGACAGGGGGCAATTCACCCCTCCACTTT.

This chain joins TRBV5-1 and TRBJ2-2, with 7 bases matching TRBD1. This CDR3 is built from 16 residues. Germline V gene lookup returns CDR1 SGHRS and CDR2 YFSETQ. After removal of 4 bases from V and 2 bases from J, the junction contained 8 bases not matched to a gene. The CDR3 bases are TGCGCCAGCAGCATGGCAGGGGGTAGTAACACCGGGGAGCTGTTTTTT. Amino acid sequence: CASSMAGGSNTGELFF.

The chain joins TRBV10-3 to TRBJ2-5; D assignment may be TRBD1 or TRBD2 (5 bases each). Between the trimmed V and J ends, which lost 7 bases and 4 bases, there was a span of 16 bases. The germline gives CDR1 ENHRY, CDR2 SYGVKD. This CDR3 contains 14 residues. The chain's CDR3 is CAIKGAGGRETQYF. CDR3 sequence (DNA): TGTGCCATCAAAGGGGCTGGGGGACGAGAGACCCAGTACTTC.

The rearrangement joins TRBV6-5 to TRBJ2-5; 10 bases line up with TRBD2. CDR3 size: 16 residues. Trimming cost V 2 bases and J 5 bases; bases outside gene matches: 8. Germline V lookup: CDR1 MNHEY, CDR2 SVGAGI. Written as DNA, the CDR3 is TGTGCCAGCAGTTACGGGAGCGGGGGGGCCATTGAGACCCAGTACTTC. As protein: CASSYGSGGAIETQYF.

The CDR3 DNA reads TGTGCCAGCAGCTTAGGTCGGACCGACGAGCAGTACTTC. Its protein is CASSLGRTDEQYF. V and J are TRBV7-9 and TRBJ2-7; D remains ambiguous. Germline-derived CDR1 and CDR2 are SEHNR and FQNEAQ (reference sequence). This CDR3 has 13 amino acids. The V end lost 1 base, the J end lost 5 bases, and 9 bases lay between the germline ends.

This sequence joins TRBV4-1 and TRBJ2-1, with 9 bases fitting TRBD2. Germline values: CDR1 MGHRA, CDR2 YSYEKL. V dropped 4 bases and J dropped 3; count of bases not matched to a gene: 10. This CDR3 has 17 amino acids. CDR3 in DNA: TGCGCCAGCAGCCTGATAGGCGGGCGGGGGGGCTACAATGAGCAGTTCTTC. It translates to CASSLIGGRGGYNEQFF.

The chain is built from TRBV30 and TRBJ2-7, with D tentatively TRBD2 (5 bases). CDR1 is GTSNPN, CDR2 SVGIG, per germline (reference sequence). Trimming shortened V by 2 bases and J by 0 bases, and 11 bases separated the two germline ends. The CDR3 is made up of 14 amino acids. This chain's CDR3 is CAWSRDGISYEQYF. CDR3 in DNA: TGTGCCTGGAGTCGTGACGGGATCTCCTACGAGCAGTACTTC.